Following are 15 T cell receptor beta chains from one sample sequenced in a study of blood T cells in healthy people across ages. Combining a sample-barcoded 5' primer with a J-beta primer mix, a second PCR ran for about 7 to 12 cycles. Using its own MiXCR run on the 5' RACE reads, TCRdb lists one record per CDR3 protein. The sample comprises about 1,500,000 distinct CDR3 sequences, 35% to 45% of which are singletons, and 7.9% rests with the top ten. The sample taken for sequencing was blood. The receptors were gathered from a woman aged 18-30 years in good health.

This chain connects TRBV6-4 to TRBJ1-2; D may be TRBD1 (5 bases). CDR3 length: 14 residues. Per the germline V gene, CDR1 is MRHNA and CDR2 is SNTAGT. V gave up 3 bases and J gave up 4 bases, with 12 bases separating them. The CDR3: CASSDSKTGYGYTF. Written as DNA, the CDR3 is TGTGCCAGCAGTGATTCGAAAACAGGCTATGGCTACACCTTC.

This clonotype was detected a few times. V is TRBV4-2 and J is TRBJ1-5, with unresolved D. This CDR3 spans 14 amino acids. V lost 10 bases, J lost 3 bases, and 16 bases lay in between. CDR1 and CDR2 (germline): LGHNA, YNFKEQ. The CDR3 loop is CATKPRVFNQPQHF. CDR3 DNA: TGTGCCACCAAGCCTCGGGTGTTCAATCAGCCCCAGCATTTT.

In its sample, this clonotype was seen a few times. The gene calls are TRBV9 and TRBJ2-5, with TRBD1 matching over 9 bases. The J call could be wrong; TRBJ2-7 is a better fit for the DNA end. Germline lookup yields CDR1 SGDLS and CDR2 YYNGEE. CDR3 size: 16 residues. The chain's CDR3 is CASSVAPGTGSYEQYF. In nucleotides, the CDR3 is TGTGCCAGCAGCGTAGCTCCGGGGACAGGGTCCTACGAGCAGTACTTC.

This clonotype was counted once. The chain has TRBV6-6 and TRBJ2-7, with D unresolved. With 7 bases removed from V and 1 base from J, the gap between germline ends came to 11 bases. This CDR3 is 13 amino acids long. Germline V gives CDR1 MNHNY, CDR2 SVGAGI (reference sequence). The CDR3 is CASNQVQSYEQYF. The CDR3 DNA reads TGTGCCAGCAATCAGGTACAGTCCTACGAGCAGTACTTC.

Here the CDR3 DNA reads TGTGCCAGCAGCTTAGAGGCAGGTGGGGACAATGAGCAGTTCTTC. Protein: CASSLEAGGDNEQFF. The V and J genes are TRBV7-9 and TRBJ2-1; D gene uncertain. Trimming left V 1 base short and J 5 bases short, with 12 bases between. CDR1 and CDR2 (germline): SEHNR, FQNEAQ (reference sequence). This CDR3 is 15 amino acids long.

The gene calls are TRBV20-1 and TRBJ1-2; D may be TRBD1 (6 bases). CDR3 length equals 15 residues. The ends were cut back, 2 bases at V and 4 bases at J, with 17 bases in the middle. The germline gives CDR1 DFQATT, CDR2 SNEGSKA (reference sequence). The CDR3, as DNA: TGCAGTGCTAGACGATCGGACGGGGGGCGCTATGGCTACACCTTC. This gives the protein CSARRSDGGRYGYTF.

In this sample, this clonotype turned up once. The chain employs TRBV25-1 and TRBJ2-1; D unclear. The CDR3 runs 13 residues. The ends were cut back, 4 bases at V and 6 bases at J, with 10 bases in the middle. Per germline, CDR1 MGHDK and CDR2 SYGVNS. CDR3 sequence: CASSVGAINEQFF. DNA of the CDR3: TGTGCCAGCAGTGTCGGAGCGATCAATGAGCAGTTCTTC.

This clonotype occurred once. The chain combines TRBV7-3 with TRBJ1-6; 7 bases map to TRBD1. The germline V gene has CDR1 SGHTA and CDR2 FQGTGA. The CDR3 length is 14 residues. Trimming at V came to 6 bases and at J to 7 bases, leaving 6 bases not matched to a gene. DNA of the CDR3: TGTGCCAGCAGTCAGGGGGTCTGGAATTCACCCCTCCACTTT. This encodes CASSQGVWNSPLHF.

The chain links TRBV9 to TRBJ2-6; the D gene could be TRBD1 or TRBD2 (5 bases each). Trimming cost V 4 bases and J 2 bases, with 16 bases left between them. The CDR3 sequence is 17 residues long. Germline V gene lookup returns CDR1 SGDLS and CDR2 YYNGEE. CDR3 protein: CASSPGGTATGANVLTF. The CDR3 DNA reads TGTGCCAGCAGCCCAGGTGGGACCGCAACTGGGGCCAACGTCCTGACTTTC. The complete variable domain, with remaining parts taken from reference TRBV9 and TRBJ2-6, reads DSGVTQTPKHLITATGQRVTLRCSPRSGDLSVYWYQQSLDQGLQFLIQYYNGEERAKGNILERFSAQQFPDLHSELNLSSLELGDSALYFCASSPGGTATGANVLTFGAGSRLTVL.

This clonotype was found a few times. V gene TRBV15 combines with J gene TRBJ2-7, with 8 positions matching TRBD2. The CDR3 has 15 amino acids. Germline V gene data show CDR1 as LNHNV and CDR2 as YYDKDF (reference sequence). The V and J ends lost 5 bases and 4 bases, in that order; junction bases with no gene match: 10. This CDR3 is CATSPGELAVYEQYF. In DNA form, the CDR3 reads TGTGCCACCAGCCCAGGGGAACTAGCGGTGTACGAGCAGTACTTC. The full variable domain, its missing parts supplied by reference TRBV15 and TRBJ2-7, is DAMVIQNPRYQVTQFGKPVTLSCSQTLNHNVMYWYQQKSSQAPKLLFHYYDKDFNNEADTPDNFQSRRPNTSFCFLDIRSPGLGDTAMYLCATSPGELAVYEQYFGPGTRLTVT.

J is TRBJ2-2 and V is TRBV2; D assignment may be TRBD1 or TRBD2 (5 bases each). CDR3 length equals 11 residues. V lost 8 bases and J 6 bases, leaving 7 bases between the germline ends. The germline V gene has CDR1 SNHLY and CDR2 FYNNEI. The CDR3: CASQGAGELFF. CDR3 bases: TGTGCCAGCCAGGGAGCCGGGGAGCTGTTTTTT.

The rearrangement uses TRBV30 and TRBJ2-3; D remains unclear. CDR1 is GTSNPN, CDR2 SVGIG, per germline (reference sequence). Trimming stripped 3 bases from V and 5 bases from J, with 6 bases between. CDR3 length equals 11 residues. The CDR3 region is CAWRAVDTQYF. CDR3 coding DNA: TGTGCCTGGAGGGCCGTAGATACGCAGTATTTT.

The chain has TRBV10-3 and TRBJ2-3; 12 nucleotides line up with TRBD2. The CDR3 is 16 amino acids. Germline V CDR1 and CDR2: ENHRY, SYGVKD. After removal of 6 bases from V and 3 bases from J, the junction contained 7 bases not matched to a gene. The chain's CDR3 is CAIRSASGGATDTQYF. CDR3 in DNA: TGTGCCATCAGGTCCGCTAGCGGGGGGGCAACAGATACGCAGTATTTT.

This clonotype was recorded a few times. V is TRBV20-1 and J is TRBJ2-5, with 10 bases identical to TRBD2. From germline, CDR1 is DFQATT and CDR2 SNEGSKA (reference sequence). This CDR3 spans 16 amino acids. With V trimmed by 1 base and J by 1 base, 6 bases remained unmatched. The CDR3 sequence is CSARGLAGAPQETQYF. CDR3 bases: TGCAGTGCTAGAGGGCTAGCGGGGGCCCCCCAAGAGACCCAGTACTTC.

This clonotype was detected only a few times. V and J are TRBV20-1 and TRBJ2-7, with D hard to call. CDR1 is DFQATT and CDR2 is SNEGSKA in the germline V gene (reference sequence). V was clipped by 4 bases and J by 2 bases, with 9 bases between them. The CDR3 consists of 12 residues. DNA for the CDR3: TGCAGTGCTACGGCTCCCACCTACGAGCAGTACTTC. It specifies CSATAPTYEQYF.